These T cell receptor beta chains were read from a single sample in a study of OX40 agonist ivuxolimab in advanced cancers. Profiled with immunoSEQ multiplex PCR; TCRdb holds only in-frame clones, not every one. Among some 62,000 clones listed, 79% were seen once. Sequencing was performed on CD4+ or CD8+ T cells sorted from blood, taken in a trial of the OX40 agonist ivuxolimab. The receptors were sampled from an adult with an advanced solid tumor such as melanoma, head and neck, liver or kidney cancer. The CDR3 runs from the conserved cysteine through the conserved F or W. A D gene is named only where the DNA matches it firmly. Only some rows state a clone size, as once, few, many or a class for expanded clones.

TRBJ2-3,TRBV11-2,TRBD2,once,CASSEAGVGLSDTQYF,TGTGCCAGCAGCGAAGCGGGGGTGGGGTTATCGGATACGCAGTATTTT
TRBJ1-2,TRBV14,TRBD1,-,CASSLQGQGGGYTF,TGTGCCAGCAGCCTCCAGGGACAGGGAGGCGGCTACACCTTC
TRBJ2-7,TRBV5-8,TRBD2,-,CASSSGRESSYEQYF,TGTGCCAGCAGTTCGGGGCGGGAGAGCTCCTACGAGCAGTACTTC
TRBJ2-7,TRBV4-1,TRBD1,once,CASSRGTAPTYEQYF,TGCGCCAGCAGCCGAGGGACAGCTCCCACCTACGAGCAGTACTTC
TRBJ2-2,TRBV14,-,-,CASSQASFLTGELFF,TGTGCCAGCAGCCAAGCTTCTTTTTTGACCGGGGAGCTGTTTTTT
TRBJ2-1,TRBV5-1,-,many,CASSLESEQFF,TGCGCCAGCAGCTTGGAGTCGGAGCAGTTCTTC
TRBJ2-2,TRBV2,-,-,CASRDRAGELFF,TGTGCCAGCAGAGACCGGGCCGGGGAGCTGTTTTTT
TRBJ2-3,TRBV5-4,TRBD1,once,CASPSRDRGTDTQYF,TGTGCCAGCCCCTCCCGGGACAGGGGGACAGATACGCAGTATTTT
TRBJ2-7,TRBV5-5,TRBD1,-,CASSSITGGNYEQYF,TGTGCCAGCAGCTCAATTACAGGGGGGAACTACGAGCAGTACTTC
TRBJ1-2,TRBV18,-,few,CASSPWGGANYGYTF,TGTGCCAGCTCACCATGGGGGGGAGCTAACTATGGCTACACCTTC
TRBJ2-5,TRBV7-8,TRBD1,-,CASSWDSQETQYF,TGTGCCAGCAGCTGGGACAGCCAAGAGACCCAGTACTTC
TRBJ2-1,TRBV29-1,TRBD2,-,CSVWAGGVDEQFF,TGCAGCGTTTGGGCGGGGGGCGTGGATGAGCAGTTCTTC
TRBJ2-7,TRBV27,-,-,CASSFAGPAYEQYF,TGTGCCAGCAGTTTTGCAGGACCGGCCTACGAGCAGTACTTC
TRBJ2-2,TRBV27,TRBD1,-,CASSSSSQPPGQGFTGELFF,TGTGCCAGCAGTTCAAGCTCCCAACCCCCGGGACAGGGGTTCACCGGGGAGCTGTTTTTT
TRBJ2-2,TRBV5-1,TRBD2,-,CASSLTSGGTGELFF,TGCGCCAGCAGCTTGACTAGCGGGGGTACCGGGGAGCTGTTTTTT
TRBJ2-1,TRBV9,TRBD2,once,CASSPYLAGVYNEQFF,TGTGCCAGCAGCCCCTATCTAGCGGGAGTCTACAATGAGCAGTTCTTC
TRBJ2-5,TRBV11-3,-,-,CASRDGPGQETQYF,TGTGCCAGCAGGGACGGCCCCGGCCAAGAGACCCAGTACTTC
TRBJ1-5,TRBV6-6,-,-,CASRSGRTNQPQHF,TGTGCCAGCAGATCCGGGAGAACCAATCAGCCCCAGCATTTT
TRBJ1-5,TRBV7-2,-,few,CASSPRPGVNQPQHF,TGTGCCAGCAGCCCCCGTCCAGGGGTCAATCAGCCCCAGCATTTT
TRBJ2-7,TRBV7-2,TRBD2,-,CASSQTSGSQYEQYF,TGTGCCAGCAGCCAAACTAGCGGGAGTCAATACGAGCAGTACTTC
TRBJ2-7,TRBV4-3,-,-,CASSQVRDSYEQYF,TGCGCCAGCAGCCAAGTTAGGGACTCCTACGAGCAGTACTTC
TRBJ1-4,TRBV4-3,-,-,CASSQERVPATNEKLFF,TGCGCCAGCAGCCAAGAAAGGGTGCCTGCAACTAATGAAAAACTGTTTTTT
TRBJ2-5,TRBV9,-,-,CASSVRPAYQETQYF,TGTGCCAGCAGCGTGAGACCAGCATACCAAGAGACCCAGTACTTC
TRBJ2-7,TRBV28,-,-,CASSLDLGGRYEQYF,TGTGCCAGCAGTTTAGATTTGGGGGGTAGGTACGAGCAGTACTTC
TRBJ2-1,TRBV10-3,-,-,CAITESSYNEQFF,TGTGCCATAACAGAGAGCTCCTACAATGAGCAGTTCTTC
TRBJ1-4,TRBV4-2,-,once,CASSKDNRDKLFF,TGTGCCAGCAGCAAGGACAACCGGGACAAGCTGTTTTTT
TRBJ1-2,TRBV6-5,TRBD1,once,CASSYRTGDGYTF,TGTGCCAGCAGTTATCGGACAGGTGATGGCTACACCTTC
TRBJ2-5,TRBV4-2,-,-,CASSESGSRETQYF,TGTGCCAGCAGCGAGTCCGGGAGCCGGGAGACCCAGTACTTC
TRBJ1-5,TRBV5-5,-,-,CASSLGGRLGQPQHF,TGTGCCAGCAGCTTGGGGGGGCGGTTGGGTCAGCCCCAGCATTTT
TRBJ1-1,TRBV5-1,-,few,CASSLARANTEAFF,TGCGCCAGCAGCTTGGCCAGGGCGAACACTGAAGCTTTCTTT
TRBJ2-7,TRBV14,TRBD2,once,CASTTSTGGTHEQYF,TGTGCCAGCACCACGTCCACGGGGGGGACCCACGAGCAGTACTTC
TRBJ1-6,TRBV7-2,-,-,CASNPPGDLGSPLHF,TGTGCCAGCAACCCCCCCGGGGATCTTGGGTCACCCCTCCACTTT
TRBJ1-2,TRBV7-6,-,-,CASSLGPGATTMGGYTF,TGTGCCAGCAGCTTAGGTCCAGGGGCGACAACTATGGGCGGCTACACCTTC
TRBJ2-5,TRBV6-1,-,-,CASSEMGDLVKTQYF,TGTGCCAGCAGTGAAATGGGGGATTTGGTAAAGACCCAGTACTTC
TRBJ1-5,TRBV15,-,-,CATSRETDRFSNQPQHF,TGTGCCACCAGCAGAGAGACGGACAGATTTAGCAATCAGCCCCAGCATTTT
TRBJ2-7,TRBV5-6,TRBD2,few,CASSPGLAQDEQYF,TGTGCCAGCAGCCCGGGACTAGCTCAGGACGAGCAGTACTTC
TRBJ2-1,TRBV7-2,TRBD2,once,CASRLPGLSGGNEQFF,TGTGCCAGCAGATTGCCGGGACTCTCGGGGGGCAATGAGCAGTTCTTC
TRBJ2-1,TRBV19,TRBD2,-,CASSRSGTSGGAREQFF,TGTGCCAGTAGTAGGTCCGGGACTAGCGGGGGGGCACGGGAGCAGTTCTTC
TRBJ1-5,TRBV6-5,TRBD1,-,CASRWDSFNQPQHF,TGTGCCAGCAGGTGGGACAGCTTCAATCAGCCCCAGCATTTT
TRBJ1-5,TRBV2,-,-,CASSGGGSTQPQHF,TGTGCCAGCAGTGGCGGGGGGTCGACTCAGCCCCAGCATTTT
TRBJ2-3,TRBV7-9,TRBD2,-,CASSRTSGSTDTQYF,TGTGCCAGCAGCCGAACTAGCGGGAGCACAGATACGCAGTATTTT
TRBJ1-1,TRBV5-1,-,-,CASSSNPGQPEAFF,TGCGCCAGCAGCTCCAACCCTGGACAGCCCGAAGCTTTCTTT
TRBJ2-5,TRBV10-3,-,once,CAISAPDREETQYF,TGTGCCATCAGTGCCCCAGACAGAGAAGAGACCCAGTACTTC
TRBJ1-2,TRBV7-9,-,-,CASSLAVGRVDYGYTF,TGTGCCAGCAGCTTAGCGGTGGGCAGGGTGGACTATGGCTACACCTTC
TRBJ2-1,TRBV14,-,-,CASSQGPGTEQFF,TGTGCCAGCAGCCAAGGTCCCGGGACTGAGCAGTTCTTC
TRBJ2-3,TRBV13,-,-,CASSLAGQADTQYF,TGTGCCAGCAGCTTAGCAGGGCAGGCAGATACGCAGTATTTT
TRBJ2-6,TRBV25-1,TRBD2,-,CASTVAGAGANVLTF,TGTGCCAGCACCGTAGCGGGAGCTGGGGCCAACGTCCTGACTTTC
TRBJ1-6,TRBV28,-,-,CARGAYNSPLHF,TGTGCCAGGGGGGCCTATAATTCACCCCTCCACTTT
TRBJ2-3,TRBV7-6,-,-,CASSPDSSRDTDTQYF,TGTGCCAGCAGCCCGGACTCCTCAAGGGACACAGATACGCAGTATTTT
TRBJ1-2,TRBV7-2,-,-,CASSLVGAGSSQKSYTF,TGTGCCAGCAGCTTAGTCGGGGCAGGGTCTTCCCAAAAAAGCTACACCTTC
TRBJ1-3,TRBV6-6,-,-,CASTPWAFSGNTIYF,TGTGCCAGCACCCCTTGGGCTTTCTCTGGAAACACCATATATTTT
TRBJ1-1,TRBV4-1,-,-,CASSPAAYTEAFF,TGCGCCAGCAGCCCGGCCGCGTACACTGAAGCTTTCTTT
TRBJ2-7,TRBV28,TRBD2,-,CASSSPPGSGGEQYF,TGTGCCAGCAGTTCCCCTCCCGGGTCGGGAGGCGAGCAGTACTTC
TRBJ1-4,TRBV15,-,once,CATSTLEQSSNEKLFF,TGTGCCACCAGTACCCTCGAGCAGAGCTCTAATGAAAAACTGTTTTTT
TRBJ1-2,TRBV10-3,-,-,CAISESFRDDGYGYTF,TGTGCCATCAGTGAGTCGTTCAGGGATGATGGCTATGGCTACACCTTC